This TCR beta chain was found in a study of shared clonotypes between healthy human individuals. The study, taken as a whole, reports: Only blood underwent sampling, and tissue repertoires likely differ.

With respect to this clone: Its antigen is as yet unknown.

Trimming took off 6 bases at V and 2 bases at J, with 14 bases between the two ends. The germline gives CDR1 KGHSH, CDR2 LQKENI. The CDR3 has 14 residues. Profiling relied on immunoSEQ multiplex PCR, and the TCRdb table lists in-frame clones only, not all of them. The profile shows under 1,100,000 clones, 75% to 85% of them singletons. The sequencing input was memory CD4+ T cells from PBMCs. The subset here: CD45RA-negative fraction. This clonotype was sampled from a man between 18 and 35 years old in good health. Some clones in this sample may be carry-over from other donors' samples. The chain joins TRBV18 to TRBJ2-7, with a weak D call TRBD1 (6 bases). The CDR3 reads CASSQGRTAYEQYF. The CDR3 DNA is TGTGCCAGCTCCCAGGGGCGCACCGCCTACGAGCAGTACTTC.